This T cell receptor (beta chain) was captured by sequencing in a study of blood T cell repertoires in COVID-19. Profiling relied on immunoSEQ multiplex PCR, and the TCRdb table lists in-frame clones only, not all of them. This table has 150,000 to 200,000 clones, 84% appearing once. This CDR3 comprises 15 residues. Trimming left V 2 bases short and J 1 base short, with 9 bases between. Germline V gives CDR1 MNHEY, CDR2 SMNVEV (reference sequence). This clonotype originated in a woman in her 70s with COVID-19, enrolled during active disease. The rearrangement uses TRBV27 and TRBJ2-1; D is uncertain. The sample consisted of peripheral blood. CDR3 sequence reads: CASSLRPQSYNEQFF. CDR3 DNA sequence: TGTGCCAGCAGTTTAAGACCACAGTCCTACAATGAGCAGTTCTTC.